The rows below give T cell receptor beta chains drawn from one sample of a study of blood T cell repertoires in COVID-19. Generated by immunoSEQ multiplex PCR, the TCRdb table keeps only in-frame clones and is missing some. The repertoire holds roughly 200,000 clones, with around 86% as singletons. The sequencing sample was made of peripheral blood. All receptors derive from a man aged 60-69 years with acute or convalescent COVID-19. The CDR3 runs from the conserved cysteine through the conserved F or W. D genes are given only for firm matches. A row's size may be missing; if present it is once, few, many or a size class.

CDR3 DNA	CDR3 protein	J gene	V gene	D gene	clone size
TGCAGTGCTAGTTTCGGACTAGCGGGGTACGAGCAGTACTTC	CSASFGLAGYEQYF	TRBJ2-7	TRBV20-1	TRBD2	.
TGTGCCAGCTCACTCGGCGAGGGATATGGCTACACCTTC	CASSLGEGYGYTF	TRBJ1-2	TRBV18	.	.
TGTGCCAGTAGTATGTCCAGGGGTGGGGACAATGAGCAGTTCTTC	CASSMSRGGDNEQFF	TRBJ2-1	TRBV19	.	.
TGCGCCAGCAGTGTTTCTCGAGTCCCCCTAGGCGAGCAGTACTTC	CASSVSRVPLGEQYF	TRBJ2-7	TRBV10-2	.	few
TGTGCCAGTAGTATTACCGGACTAGCGGGGGGGCAGTCCGGGGAGCTGTTTTTT	CASSITGLAGGQSGELFF	TRBJ2-2	TRBV19	TRBD2	.
TGTGCCAGCAGCCAAGGGGCCCGGGCATCCGGGACAGGGGGAAGGAGGGGCACTGAAGCTTTCTTT	CASSQGARASGTGGRRGTEAFF	TRBJ1-1	TRBV4-2	TRBD1	.
TGTGCCAGCAGTTACTTAAGGACAGGGCGCGCAGATGGCTACACCTTC	CASSYLRTGRADGYTF	TRBJ1-2	TRBV6-5	TRBD1	few
TGTGCCAGCAGTTACTCGAATCGAGGGGGGGGATACGAGCAGTACTTC	CASSYSNRGGGYEQYF	TRBJ2-7	TRBV6-5	.	.
TGTGCCAGCAGCCATAACAACAGGACAGGGGGCTGGGCGGTGAACACCGGGGAGCTGTTTTTT	CASSHNNRTGGWAVNTGELFF	TRBJ2-2	TRBV4-2	TRBD1	.
TGTGCCAGCAGTTATGTCGGTATTCAGTACTTC	CASSYVGIQYF	TRBJ2-4	TRBV28	.	once
TGTGCCAGCAGCTTAGTAACCAACAGAATGAACACTGAAGCTTTCTTT	CASSLVTNRMNTEAFF	TRBJ1-1	TRBV7-8	.	.
TGTGCCACCAGTGACCCGCGTCCCAGGGGCACAGATACGCAGTATTTT	CATSDPRPRGTDTQYF	TRBJ2-3	TRBV24-1	.	few
TGCGCCAGCAGCTTGGAGACTGGCCCGGACACCGGGGAGCTGTTTTTT	CASSLETGPDTGELFF	TRBJ2-2	TRBV5-1	.	.
TGTGCCAGCAGCCCCGCGGGGCCAGACACCGGGGAGCTGTTTTTT	CASSPAGPDTGELFF	TRBJ2-2	TRBV7-9	.	.
TGTGCCAGCAGCTTGTCGAACTTGAACACCGGGGAGCTGTTTTTT	CASSLSNLNTGELFF	TRBJ2-2	TRBV11-3	.	.
TGTGCCAGTAGCCGAACAGGGGGCTCCCCTTCCTACGAGCAGTACTTC	CASSRTGGSPSYEQYF	TRBJ2-7	TRBV19	TRBD1	.
TGTGCCAGCAGTCACGGACGCTTCGGGGGCACTGAAGCTTTCTTT	CASSHGRFGGTEAFF	TRBJ1-1	TRBV6-2/TRBV6-3	.	.
TGTGCCAGCAGCCTACGAGGGGGGCAGTACTTC	CASSLRGGQYF	TRBJ2-7	TRBV12-3/TRBV12-4	.	.
TGTGCCAGCAGTAAAGACAGGCGTCACCAAGAGACCCAGTACTTC	CASSKDRRHQETQYF	TRBJ2-5	TRBV2	.	.
TGTGCCAGCAGTTATGGACAGGGGAATGAAAAACTGTTTTTT	CASSYGQGNEKLFF	TRBJ1-4	TRBV6-5	TRBD1	.
TGTGCCAGCAGCGTAGCCGGAGACGGTTCCTACGAGCAGTACTTC	CASSVAGDGSYEQYF	TRBJ2-7	TRBV9	.	.
TGTGCCAGCAGCCCCGTGGGCCCCAACGAGCAGTACTTC	CASSPVGPNEQYF	TRBJ2-7	TRBV7-2	.	.
TGCAGTGCTAGTGTCCGGGGGATGGGGGAGCAGTACTTC	CSASVRGMGEQYF	TRBJ2-7	TRBV20-1	.	.
TGTGCCACCACGGATTCAGGCCCAAACTCTGGAAACACCATATATTTT	CATTDSGPNSGNTIYF	TRBJ1-3	TRBV24-1	.	.
TGTGCCAGCAGTCCGGGCGACAGGGGGCCTGCTAACTATGGCTACACCTTC	CASSPGDRGPANYGYTF	TRBJ1-2	TRBV5-6	TRBD1	.
TGTGCCAGCAGTTTATCGATTGGACAGGGCAAACCGAACTATGGCTACACCTTC	CASSLSIGQGKPNYGYTF	TRBJ1-2	TRBV27	TRBD1	.
TGTGCCAGTAGTATTGGTGGCAGGGCGAACACTGAAGCTTTCTTT	CASSIGGRANTEAFF	TRBJ1-1	TRBV19	.	.
TGCGCCAGCAGCCAAGGGGGAGGCCGGGTCTCTGAAGCTTTCTTT	CASSQGGGRVSEAFF	TRBJ1-1	TRBV4-3	.	.
TGTGCCAGCAGCCATGACAATCGTCAGCCCCAGCATTTT	CASSHDNRQPQHF	TRBJ1-5	TRBV3-1/TRBV3-2	.	.
TGTGCCAGCAGTTTAGGCCCCCGGGACAGATACTTT	CASSLGPRDRYF	TRBJ1-3	TRBV12-3/TRBV12-4	TRBD1	.
TGTGCCAGCAGAAACAGGGCAGCTAGCACAGATACGCAGTATTTT	CASRNRAASTDTQYF	TRBJ2-3	TRBV6-5	.	.
TGCGCCAGCAGCGATGGACAGCGCCGCTACGAGCAGTACTTC	CASSDGQRRYEQYF	TRBJ2-7	TRBV5-1	.	.
TGTGCCAGCTCACCACCGCTAGCGGGGGCCAAAAACATTCAGTACTTC	CASSPPLAGAKNIQYF	TRBJ2-4	TRBV18	TRBD2	.
TGTGCCAGCAGTCAGCGGCAGGGGTTTGGCTACACCTTC	CASSQRQGFGYTF	TRBJ1-2	TRBV12-3/TRBV12-4	.	.
TGTGCCAGCAGCCCGAAACGGACAGGCTGGGGCACTGAAGCTTTCTTT	CASSPKRTGWGTEAFF	TRBJ1-1	TRBV7-8	TRBD1	.
TGTGCCAGCATGCGCGGGGGGTCGTCAGAGACCCAGTACTTC	CASMRGGSSETQYF	TRBJ2-5	TRBV28	TRBD2	.
TGTGCCAGCACCCTACGGGGGAGTCGGATCGGGGAGCTGTTTTTT	CASTLRGSRIGELFF	TRBJ2-2	TRBV6-5	.	.
TGTGCCTGCCACAGGGCCAATTCACCCCTCCACTTT	CACHRANSPLHF	TRBJ1-6	TRBV30	.	.
TGCGCCAGCAGCCAGGAGCGGACAGGGTTTGGAGAGACCCAGTACTTC	CASSQERTGFGETQYF	TRBJ2-5	TRBV4-1	TRBD1	.
TGTGCCAGTAGTATAATGAACGGGGGGCGCGGGTTAACCGGGGAGCTGTTTTTT	CASSIMNGGRGLTGELFF	TRBJ2-2	TRBV19	.	.